This TCR beta chain was identified in a study of T cell repertoires in ileal Crohn's disease. The wider study: From the surgical specimen's inflamed ileum, biopsies were taken as M0.

The table came from immunoSEQ multiplex PCR; TCRdb's copy has only in-frame clones and leaves some out. The table shows some 17,000 clones, with about three quarters occurring only once. Germline-derived CDR1 and CDR2 are MNHNS and SASEGT. Trimming cost V 7 bases and J 0 bases, with 9 bases left between them. The CDR3 is 14 residues long. Regarding time point: inflamed ileum from the surgical specimen. The sequencing input was ileal tissue. This clonotype originated in an adult with Crohn's disease. V is TRBV6-1 and J is TRBJ2-2; tentatively, D is TRBD1 or TRBD2 (5 bases each). The CDR3 DNA sequence: TGTGCCAGCACGGGGCTTGCGAACACCGGGGAGCTGTTTTTT. Its protein is CASTGLANTGELFF.